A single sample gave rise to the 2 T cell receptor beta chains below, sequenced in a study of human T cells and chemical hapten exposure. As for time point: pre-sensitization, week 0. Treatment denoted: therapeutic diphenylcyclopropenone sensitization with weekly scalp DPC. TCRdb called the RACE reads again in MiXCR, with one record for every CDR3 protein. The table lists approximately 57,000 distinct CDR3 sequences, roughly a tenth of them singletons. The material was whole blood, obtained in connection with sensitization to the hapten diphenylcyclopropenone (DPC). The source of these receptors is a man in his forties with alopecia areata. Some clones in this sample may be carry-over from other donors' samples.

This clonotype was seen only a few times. The CDR3 region has the DNA TGTGCCAGCAGGAACCCCGCCTTGTACACTGAAGCTTTCTTT. It yields the protein CASRNPALYTEAFF. The gene calls are TRBV27 and TRBJ1-1; D remains ambiguous. The length of the CDR3 is 14 residues. Per the germline V gene, CDR1 is MNHEY and CDR2 is SMNVEV (reference sequence). The V end was cut by 6 bases, the J end by 3 bases, with 14 bases between.

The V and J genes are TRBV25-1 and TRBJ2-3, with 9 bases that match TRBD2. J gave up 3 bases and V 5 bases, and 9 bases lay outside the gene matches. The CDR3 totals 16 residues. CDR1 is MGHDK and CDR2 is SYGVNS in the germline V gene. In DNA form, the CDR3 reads TGTGCCAGCAGTACCCTTAGCGGGAGTAGAACAGATACGCAGTATTTT. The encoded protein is CASSTLSGSRTDTQYF.